The entry that follows covers one T cell receptor beta chain sequence. Its antigen is still unknown. This CDR3 has 15 amino acids. The V and J ends lost 6 bases and 2 bases, in that order; junction bases with no gene match: 6. Per the germline V gene, CDR1 is MGHDK and CDR2 is SYGVNS. The sample is drawn from a study of monozygotic twins with cystic fibrosis. Study-level background: With about 15 PCR cycles, barcoded libraries came from around 3 micrograms of fragmented DNA. Findings of the study overall: Median Simpson clonality of 0.0095 suggested naive T cells predominated.

Generated by immunoSEQ multiplex PCR, the TCRdb table keeps only in-frame clones and is missing some. The table lists about 5,000 clones, around 96% of them singletons. Sequencing was done on a sample of blood. The clonotype originates from a boy aged 2-9 years with cystic fibrosis. The V call is TRBV25-1, the J call TRBJ2-5; 10 bases map to TRBD2. The CDR3 sequence is CASRSSGGPQETQYF. The CDR3 DNA reads TGTGCCAGCAGGAGTAGCGGGGGGCCTCAAGAGACCCAGTACTTC.